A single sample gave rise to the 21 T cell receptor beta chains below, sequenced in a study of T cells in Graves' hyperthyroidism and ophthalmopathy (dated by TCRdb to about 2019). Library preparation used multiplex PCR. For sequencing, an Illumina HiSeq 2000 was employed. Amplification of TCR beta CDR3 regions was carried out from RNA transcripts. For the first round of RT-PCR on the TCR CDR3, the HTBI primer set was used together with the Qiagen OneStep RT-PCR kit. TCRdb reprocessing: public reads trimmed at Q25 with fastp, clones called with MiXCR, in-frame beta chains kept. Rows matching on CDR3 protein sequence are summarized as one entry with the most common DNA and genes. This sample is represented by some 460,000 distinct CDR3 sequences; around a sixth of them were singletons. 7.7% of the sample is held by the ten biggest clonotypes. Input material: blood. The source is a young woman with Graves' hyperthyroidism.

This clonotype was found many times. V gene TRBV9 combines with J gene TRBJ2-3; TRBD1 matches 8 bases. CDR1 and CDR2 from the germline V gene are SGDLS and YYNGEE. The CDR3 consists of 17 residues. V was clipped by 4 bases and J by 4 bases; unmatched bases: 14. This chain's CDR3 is CASSLGTGGPSPDTQYF. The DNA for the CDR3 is TGTGCCAGCAGCCTTGGGACAGGAGGACCGTCCCCAGATACGCAGTATTTT. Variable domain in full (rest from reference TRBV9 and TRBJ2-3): DSGVTQTPKHLITATGQRVTLRCSPRSGDLSVYWYQQSLDQGLQFLIQYYNGEERAKGNILERFSAQQFPDLHSELNLSSLELGDSALYFCASSLGTGGPSPDTQYFGPGTRLTVL.

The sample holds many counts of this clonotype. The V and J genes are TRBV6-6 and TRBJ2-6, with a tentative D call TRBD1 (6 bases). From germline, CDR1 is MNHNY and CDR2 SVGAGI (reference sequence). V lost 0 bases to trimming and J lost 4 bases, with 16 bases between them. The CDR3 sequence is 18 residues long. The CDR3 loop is CASSYSGAGVSGANVLTF. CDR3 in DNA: TGTGCCAGCAGTTACTCAGGGGCAGGGGTTTCCGGGGCCAACGTCCTGACTTTC.

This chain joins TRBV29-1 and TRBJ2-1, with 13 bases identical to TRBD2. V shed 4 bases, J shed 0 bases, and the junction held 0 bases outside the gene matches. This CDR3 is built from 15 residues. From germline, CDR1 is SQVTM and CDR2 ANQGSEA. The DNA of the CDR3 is TGCAGCGTTGGGACTAGCGGGAGCTCCTACAATGAGCAGTTCTTC. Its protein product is CSVGTSGSSYNEQFF.

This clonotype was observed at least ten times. CDR3 sequence: CASSQEPPGSTDTQYF. In nucleotides, the CDR3 is TGTGCCAGCAGCCAAGAACCCCCGGGTAGCACAGATACGCAGTATTTT. This rearrangement joins TRBV4-2 to TRBJ2-3; D is unclear. Looked up from germline, CDR1 is LGHNA and CDR2 is YNFKEQ. The CDR3 length is 16 residues. Trimming took 0 bases from V and 0 from J, leaving 10 bases between them.

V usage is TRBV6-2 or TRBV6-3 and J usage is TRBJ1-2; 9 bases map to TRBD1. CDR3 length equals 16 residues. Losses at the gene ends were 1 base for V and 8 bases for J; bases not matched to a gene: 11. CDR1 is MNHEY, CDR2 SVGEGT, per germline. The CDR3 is CASSYYRRDRVLGYTF. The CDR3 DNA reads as TGTGCCAGCAGTTACTACCGCCGGGACAGGGTCTTGGGCTACACCTTC.

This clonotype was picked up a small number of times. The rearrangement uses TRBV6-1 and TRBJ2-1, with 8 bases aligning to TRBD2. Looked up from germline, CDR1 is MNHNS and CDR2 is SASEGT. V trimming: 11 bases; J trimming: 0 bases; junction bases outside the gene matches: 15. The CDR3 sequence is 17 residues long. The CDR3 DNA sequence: TGTGCCGCCCGAGGGAGCGGGAGTCAAAGCTCCTACAATGAGCAGTTCTTC. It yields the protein CAARGSGSQSSYNEQFF.

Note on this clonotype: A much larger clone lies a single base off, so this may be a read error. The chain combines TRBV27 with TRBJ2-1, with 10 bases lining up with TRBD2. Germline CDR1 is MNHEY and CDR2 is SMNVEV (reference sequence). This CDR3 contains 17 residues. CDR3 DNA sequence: TGTGCCGGCAGTTTATCCACAGCGGGGGGGGCAAAAAATGAGCAGTTCTTC. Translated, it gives CAGSLSTAGGAKNEQFF.

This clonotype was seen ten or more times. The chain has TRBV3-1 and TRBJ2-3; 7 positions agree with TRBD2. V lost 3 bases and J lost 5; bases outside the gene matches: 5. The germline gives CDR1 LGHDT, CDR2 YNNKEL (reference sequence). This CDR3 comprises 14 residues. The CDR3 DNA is TGTGCCAGCAGCCACCGGGACTATATAGATACGCAGTATTTT. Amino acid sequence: CASSHRDYIDTQYF.

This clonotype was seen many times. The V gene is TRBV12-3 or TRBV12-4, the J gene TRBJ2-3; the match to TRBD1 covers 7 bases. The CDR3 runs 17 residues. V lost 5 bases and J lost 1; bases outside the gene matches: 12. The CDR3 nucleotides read TGTGCCAGCAGTGGCACCGGGACAGAGGAAGGCACAGATACGCAGTATTTT. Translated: CASSGTGTEEGTDTQYF.

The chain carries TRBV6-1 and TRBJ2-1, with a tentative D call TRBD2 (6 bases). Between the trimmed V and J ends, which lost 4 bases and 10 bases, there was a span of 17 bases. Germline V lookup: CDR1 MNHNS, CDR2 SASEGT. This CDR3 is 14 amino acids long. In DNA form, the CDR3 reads TGTGCCAGCAGTGGCCATTCCGGGAGCTTCGAGCAGTTCTTC. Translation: CASSGHSGSFEQFF.

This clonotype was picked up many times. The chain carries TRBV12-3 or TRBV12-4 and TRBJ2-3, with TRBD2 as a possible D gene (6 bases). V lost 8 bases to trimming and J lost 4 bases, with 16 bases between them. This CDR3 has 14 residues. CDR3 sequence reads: CASAFPGTADTQYF. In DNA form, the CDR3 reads TGTGCCAGCGCCTTCCCCGGGACTGCAGATACGCAGTATTTT.

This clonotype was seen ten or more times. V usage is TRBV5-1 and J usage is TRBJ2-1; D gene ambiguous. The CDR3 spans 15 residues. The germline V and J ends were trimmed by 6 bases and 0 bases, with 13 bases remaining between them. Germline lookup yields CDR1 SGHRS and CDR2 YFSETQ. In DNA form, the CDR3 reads TGCGCCAGCACTTGGGGTGGGGTCTCCTACAATGAGCAGTTCTTC. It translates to CASTWGGVSYNEQFF.

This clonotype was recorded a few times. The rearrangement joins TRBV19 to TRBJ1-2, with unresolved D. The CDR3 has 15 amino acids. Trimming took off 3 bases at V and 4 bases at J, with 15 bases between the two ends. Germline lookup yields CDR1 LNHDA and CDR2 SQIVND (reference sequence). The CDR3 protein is CASSIPARRFYGYTF. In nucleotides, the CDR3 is TGTGCCAGTAGTATCCCCGCCAGGCGCTTCTATGGCTACACCTTC.

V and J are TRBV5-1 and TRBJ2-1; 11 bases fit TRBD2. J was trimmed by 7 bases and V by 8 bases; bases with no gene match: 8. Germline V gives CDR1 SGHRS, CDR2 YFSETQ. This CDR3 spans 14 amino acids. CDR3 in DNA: TGCGCCAGTCAAATAGCGGGGGGGTTGAATGAGCAGTTCTTC. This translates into CASQIAGGLNEQFF.

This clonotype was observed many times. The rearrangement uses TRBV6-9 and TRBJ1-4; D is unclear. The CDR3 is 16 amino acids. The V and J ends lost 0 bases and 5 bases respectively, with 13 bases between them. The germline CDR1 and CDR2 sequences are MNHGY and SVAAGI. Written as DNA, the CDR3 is TGTGCCAGCAGTTATTCGATTCAAGGATCGAATGAAAAACTGTTTTTT. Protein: CASSYSIQGSNEKLFF.

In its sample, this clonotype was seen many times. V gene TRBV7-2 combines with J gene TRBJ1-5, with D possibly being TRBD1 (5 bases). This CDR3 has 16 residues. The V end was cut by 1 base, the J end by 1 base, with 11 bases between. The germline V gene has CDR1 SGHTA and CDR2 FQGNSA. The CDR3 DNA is TGTGCCAGCAGCTTAGTGGGGGGAGCAAGCAATCAGCCCCAGCATTTT. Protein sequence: CASSLVGGASNQPQHF.

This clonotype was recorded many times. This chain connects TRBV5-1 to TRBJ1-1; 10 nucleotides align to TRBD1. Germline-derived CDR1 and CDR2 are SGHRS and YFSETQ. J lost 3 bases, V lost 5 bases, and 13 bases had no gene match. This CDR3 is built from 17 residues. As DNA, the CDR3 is TGCGCCAGCAGTCTCTTGGGACAGGGGACGGGGCACACTGAAGCTTTCTTT. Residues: CASSLLGQGTGHTEAFF.

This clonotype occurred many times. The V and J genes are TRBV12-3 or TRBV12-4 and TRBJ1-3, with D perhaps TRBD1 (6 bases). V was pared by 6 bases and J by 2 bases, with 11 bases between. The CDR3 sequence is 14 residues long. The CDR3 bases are TGTGCCAGCAGCCACAGGGAAGCTGGAAACACCATATATTTT. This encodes CASSHREAGNTIYF.

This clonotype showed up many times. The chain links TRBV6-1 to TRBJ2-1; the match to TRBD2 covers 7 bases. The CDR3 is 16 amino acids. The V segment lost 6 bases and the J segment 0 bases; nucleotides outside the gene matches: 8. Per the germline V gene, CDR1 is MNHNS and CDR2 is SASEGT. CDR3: CASSPLGGSSYNEQFF. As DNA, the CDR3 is TGTGCCAGCAGCCCCCTTGGCGGGAGCTCCTACAATGAGCAGTTCTTC.

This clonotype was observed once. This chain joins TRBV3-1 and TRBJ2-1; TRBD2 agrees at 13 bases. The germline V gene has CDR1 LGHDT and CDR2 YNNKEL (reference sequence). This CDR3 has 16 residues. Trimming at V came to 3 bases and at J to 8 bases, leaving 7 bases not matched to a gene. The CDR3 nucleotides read TGTGCCAGCAGCCAGATACTAGCGGGAGGGCCCTATGAGCAGTTCTTC. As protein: CASSQILAGGPYEQFF.

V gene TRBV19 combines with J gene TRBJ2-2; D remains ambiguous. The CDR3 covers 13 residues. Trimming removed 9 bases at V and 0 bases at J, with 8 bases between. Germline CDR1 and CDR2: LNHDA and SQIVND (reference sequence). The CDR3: CASLGTNTGELFF. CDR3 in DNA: TGTGCCAGCCTCGGCACGAACACCGGGGAGCTGTTTTTT.